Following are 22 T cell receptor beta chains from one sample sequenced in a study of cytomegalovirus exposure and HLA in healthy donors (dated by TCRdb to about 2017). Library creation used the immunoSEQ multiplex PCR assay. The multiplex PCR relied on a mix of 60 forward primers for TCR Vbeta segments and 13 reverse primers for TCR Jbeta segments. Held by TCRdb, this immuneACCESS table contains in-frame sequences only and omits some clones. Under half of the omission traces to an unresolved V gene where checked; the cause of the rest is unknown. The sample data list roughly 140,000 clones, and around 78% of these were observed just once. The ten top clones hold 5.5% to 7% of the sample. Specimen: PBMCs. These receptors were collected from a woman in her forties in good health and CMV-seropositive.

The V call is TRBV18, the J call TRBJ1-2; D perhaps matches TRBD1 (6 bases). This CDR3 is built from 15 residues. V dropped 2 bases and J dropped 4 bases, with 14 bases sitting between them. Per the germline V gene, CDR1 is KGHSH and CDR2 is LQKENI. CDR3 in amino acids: CASSPLAGAVYGYTF. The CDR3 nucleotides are TGTGCCAGCTCACCATTGGCAGGGGCCGTCTATGGCTACACCTTC.

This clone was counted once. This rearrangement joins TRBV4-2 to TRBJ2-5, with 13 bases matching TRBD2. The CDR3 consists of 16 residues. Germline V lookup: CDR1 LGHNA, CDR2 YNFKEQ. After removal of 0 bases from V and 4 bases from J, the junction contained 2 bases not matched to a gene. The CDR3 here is CASSQELAGGGETQYF. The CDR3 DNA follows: TGTGCCAGCAGCCAAGAACTAGCGGGAGGGGGAGAGACCCAGTACTTC.

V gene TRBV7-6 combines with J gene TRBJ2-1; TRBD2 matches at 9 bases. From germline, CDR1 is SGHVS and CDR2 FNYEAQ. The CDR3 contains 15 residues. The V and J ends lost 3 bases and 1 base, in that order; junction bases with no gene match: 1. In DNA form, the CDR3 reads TGTGCCAGCAGCTTGCTAGCGGGATCCTACAATGAGCAGTTCTTC. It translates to CASSLLAGSYNEQFF.

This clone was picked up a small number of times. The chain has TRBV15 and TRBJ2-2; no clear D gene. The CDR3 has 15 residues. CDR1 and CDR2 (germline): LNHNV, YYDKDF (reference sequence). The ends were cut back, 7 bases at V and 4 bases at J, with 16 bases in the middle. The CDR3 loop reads CATIPSISFTGELFF. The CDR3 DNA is TGTGCCACCATTCCGAGTATTAGCTTCACCGGGGAGCTGTTTTTT.

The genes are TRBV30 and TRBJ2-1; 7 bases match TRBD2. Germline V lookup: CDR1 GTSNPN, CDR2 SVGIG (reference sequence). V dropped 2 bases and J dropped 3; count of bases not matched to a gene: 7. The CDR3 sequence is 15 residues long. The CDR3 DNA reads TGTGCCTGGAGTATCGGCGGGAGCCTCTACAATGAGCAGTTCTTC. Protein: CAWSIGGSLYNEQFF. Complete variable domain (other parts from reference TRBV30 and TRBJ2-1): SQTIHQWPATLVQPVGSPLSLECTVEGTSNPNLYWYRQAAGRGLQLLFYSVGIGQISSEVPQNLSASRPQDRQFILSSKKLLLSDSGFYLCAWSIGGSLYNEQFFGPGTRLTVL.

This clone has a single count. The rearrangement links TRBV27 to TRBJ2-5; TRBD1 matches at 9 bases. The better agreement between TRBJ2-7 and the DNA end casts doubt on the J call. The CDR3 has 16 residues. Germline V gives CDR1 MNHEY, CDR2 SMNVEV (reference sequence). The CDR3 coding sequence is TGTGCCAGCAGTTTATCCTGGGGGACAGGGTCCTACGAGCAGTACTTC. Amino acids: CASSLSWGTGSYEQYF.

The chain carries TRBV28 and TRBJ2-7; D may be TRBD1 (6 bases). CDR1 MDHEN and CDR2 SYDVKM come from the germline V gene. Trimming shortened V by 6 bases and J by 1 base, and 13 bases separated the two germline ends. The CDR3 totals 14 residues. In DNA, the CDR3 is TGTGCCAGCAGAGGGACACCCCCTTCCTACGAGCAGTACTTC. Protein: CASRGTPPSYEQYF. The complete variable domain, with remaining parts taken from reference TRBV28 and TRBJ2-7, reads DVKVTQSSRYLVKRTGEKVFLECVQDMDHENMFWYRQDPGLGLRLIYFSYDVKMKEKGDIPEGYSVSREKKERFSLILESASTNQTSMYLCASRGTPPSYEQYFGPGTRLTVT.

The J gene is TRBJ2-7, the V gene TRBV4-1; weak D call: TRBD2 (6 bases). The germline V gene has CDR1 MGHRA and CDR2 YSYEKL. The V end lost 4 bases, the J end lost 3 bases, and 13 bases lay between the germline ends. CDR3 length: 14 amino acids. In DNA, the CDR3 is TGCGCCAGCAGCCGGGACGGAGGGTTCTACGAGCAGTACTTC. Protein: CASSRDGGFYEQYF.

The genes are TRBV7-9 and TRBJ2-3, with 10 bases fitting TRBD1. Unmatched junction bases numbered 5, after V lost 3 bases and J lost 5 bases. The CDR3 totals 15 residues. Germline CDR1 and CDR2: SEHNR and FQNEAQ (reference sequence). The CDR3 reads CASSFRQGAGDTQYF. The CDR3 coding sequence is TGTGCCAGCAGCTTCCGACAGGGGGCCGGAGATACGCAGTATTTT.

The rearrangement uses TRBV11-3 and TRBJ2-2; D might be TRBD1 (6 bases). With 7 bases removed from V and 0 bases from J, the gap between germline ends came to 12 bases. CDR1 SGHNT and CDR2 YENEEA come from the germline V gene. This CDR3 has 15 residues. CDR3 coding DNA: TGTGCCAGCACTACGGGACAAACGAACACCGGGGAGCTGTTTTTT. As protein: CASTTGQTNTGELFF. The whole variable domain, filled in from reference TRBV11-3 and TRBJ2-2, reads EAGVVQSPRYKIIEKKQPVAFWCNPISGHNTLYWYLQNLGQGPELLIRYENEEAVDDSQLPKDRFSAERLKGVDSTLKIQPAELGDSAVYLCASTTGQTNTGELFFGEGSRLTVL.

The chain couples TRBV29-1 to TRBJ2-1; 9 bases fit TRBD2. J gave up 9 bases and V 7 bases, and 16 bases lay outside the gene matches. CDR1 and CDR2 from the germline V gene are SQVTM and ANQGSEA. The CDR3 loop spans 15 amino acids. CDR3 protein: CSAPGYAGLASEQFF. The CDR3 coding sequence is TGCAGCGCCCCCGGATACGCTGGACTAGCGTCTGAGCAGTTCTTC.

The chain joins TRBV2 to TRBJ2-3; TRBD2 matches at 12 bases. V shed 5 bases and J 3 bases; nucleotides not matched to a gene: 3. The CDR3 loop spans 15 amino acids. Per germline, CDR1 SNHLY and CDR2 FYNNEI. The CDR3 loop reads CASSKTSGRTDTQYF. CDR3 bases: TGTGCCAGCAGTAAGACTAGCGGGAGAACAGATACGCAGTATTTT.

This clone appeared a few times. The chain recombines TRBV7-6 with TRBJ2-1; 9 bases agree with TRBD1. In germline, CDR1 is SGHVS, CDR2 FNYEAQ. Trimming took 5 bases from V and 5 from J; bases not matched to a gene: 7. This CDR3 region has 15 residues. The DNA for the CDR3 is TGTGCCAGCAGCCCCGGGACAGGGATCCACAATGAGCAGTTCTTC. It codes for CASSPGTGIHNEQFF.

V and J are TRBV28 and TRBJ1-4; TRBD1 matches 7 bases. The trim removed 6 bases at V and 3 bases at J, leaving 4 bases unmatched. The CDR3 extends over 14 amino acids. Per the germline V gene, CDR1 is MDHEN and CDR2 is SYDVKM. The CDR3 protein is CASRETGPNEKLFF. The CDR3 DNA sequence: TGTGCCAGCAGGGAGACAGGGCCTAATGAAAAACTGTTTTTT.

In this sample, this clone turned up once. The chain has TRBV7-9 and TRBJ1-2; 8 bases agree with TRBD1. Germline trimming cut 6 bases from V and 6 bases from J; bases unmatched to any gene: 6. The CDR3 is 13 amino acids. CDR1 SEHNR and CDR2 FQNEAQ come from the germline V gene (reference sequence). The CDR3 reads CASSTTGGHGYTF. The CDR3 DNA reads TGTGCCAGCAGTACAACAGGGGGGCATGGCTACACCTTC.

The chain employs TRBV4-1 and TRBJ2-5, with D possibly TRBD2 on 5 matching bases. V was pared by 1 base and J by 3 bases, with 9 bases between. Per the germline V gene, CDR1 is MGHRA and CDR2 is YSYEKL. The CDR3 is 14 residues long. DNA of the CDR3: TGCGCCAGCAGCCAAGGGACTGGAAAAGAGACCCAGTACTTC. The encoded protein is CASSQGTGKETQYF.

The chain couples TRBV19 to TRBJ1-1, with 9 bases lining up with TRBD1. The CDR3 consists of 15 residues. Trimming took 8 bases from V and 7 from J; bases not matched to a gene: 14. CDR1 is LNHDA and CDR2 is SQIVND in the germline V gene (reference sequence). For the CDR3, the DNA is TGTGCCAGTCTAGGATACAGGGGGCTCGGGGTTGAAGCTTTCTTT. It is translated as CASLGYRGLGVEAFF.

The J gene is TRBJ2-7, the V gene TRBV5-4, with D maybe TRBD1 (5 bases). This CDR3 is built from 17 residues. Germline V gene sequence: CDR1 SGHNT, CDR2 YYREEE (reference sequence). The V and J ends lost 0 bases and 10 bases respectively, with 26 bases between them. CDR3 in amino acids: CASSLDTPLFGASRQYF. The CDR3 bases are TGTGCCAGCAGCTTGGACACACCGCTATTTGGGGCAAGCCGACAGTACTTC. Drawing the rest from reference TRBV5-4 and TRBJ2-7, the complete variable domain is ETGVTQSPTHLIKTRGQQVTLRCSSQSGHNTVSWYQQALGQGPQFIFQYYREEENGRGNFPPRFSGLQFPNYSSELNVNALELDDSALYLCASSLDTPLFGASRQYFGPGTRLTVT.

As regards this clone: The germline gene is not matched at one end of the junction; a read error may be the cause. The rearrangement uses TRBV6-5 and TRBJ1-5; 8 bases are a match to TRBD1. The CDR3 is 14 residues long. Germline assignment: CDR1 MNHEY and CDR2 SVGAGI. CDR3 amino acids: CAGSPTGAGQPQHF. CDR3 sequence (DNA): TGTGCCGGCAGCCCGACAGGGGCAGGGCAGCCCCAGCATTTT.

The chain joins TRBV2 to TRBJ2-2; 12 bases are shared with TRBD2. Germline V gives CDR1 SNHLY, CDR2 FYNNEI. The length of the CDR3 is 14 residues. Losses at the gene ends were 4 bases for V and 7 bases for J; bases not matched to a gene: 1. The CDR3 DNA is TGTGCCAGCAGTGCGGGACTAGCGGGCGGGGAGCTGTTTTTT. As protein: CASSAGLAGGELFF.

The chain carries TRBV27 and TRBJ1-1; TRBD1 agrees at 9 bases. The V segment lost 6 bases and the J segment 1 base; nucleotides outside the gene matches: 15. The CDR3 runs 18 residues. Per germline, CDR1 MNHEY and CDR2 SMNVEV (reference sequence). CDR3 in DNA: TGTGCCAGCAGCAAGGAGGGGACAGGGAGGCGGTCGAACACTGAAGCTTTCTTT. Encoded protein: CASSKEGTGRRSNTEAFF.

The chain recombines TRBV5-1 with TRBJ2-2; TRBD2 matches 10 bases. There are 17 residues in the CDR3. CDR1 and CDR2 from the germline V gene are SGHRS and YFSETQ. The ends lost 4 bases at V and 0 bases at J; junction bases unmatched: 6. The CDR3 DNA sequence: TGCGCCAGCAGCGTCGGGACTAGCGCCGCGAACACCGGGGAGCTGTTTTTT. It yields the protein CASSVGTSAANTGELFF.